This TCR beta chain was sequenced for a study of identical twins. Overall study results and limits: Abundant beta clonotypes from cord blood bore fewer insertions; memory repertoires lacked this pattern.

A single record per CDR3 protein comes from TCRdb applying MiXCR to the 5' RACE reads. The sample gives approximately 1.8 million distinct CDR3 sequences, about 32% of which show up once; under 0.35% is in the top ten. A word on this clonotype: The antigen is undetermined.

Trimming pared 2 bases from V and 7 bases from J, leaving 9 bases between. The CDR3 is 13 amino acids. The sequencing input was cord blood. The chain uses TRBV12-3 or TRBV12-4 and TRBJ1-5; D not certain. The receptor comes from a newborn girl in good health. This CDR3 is CASSLFELQPQHF. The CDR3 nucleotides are TGTGCCAGCAGTTTATTTGAGCTGCAGCCCCAGCATTTT.